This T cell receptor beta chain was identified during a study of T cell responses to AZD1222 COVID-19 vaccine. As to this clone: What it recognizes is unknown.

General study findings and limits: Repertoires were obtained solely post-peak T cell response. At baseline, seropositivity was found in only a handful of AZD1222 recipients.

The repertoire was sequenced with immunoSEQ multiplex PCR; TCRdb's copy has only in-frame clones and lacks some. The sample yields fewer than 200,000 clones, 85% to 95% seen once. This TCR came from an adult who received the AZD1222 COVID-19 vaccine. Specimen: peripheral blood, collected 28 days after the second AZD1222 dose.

CDR3: CASSQDRVVQPQHF. In DNA, the CDR3 is TGTGCCAGCAGCCAAGACAGGGTGGTCCAGCCCCAGCATTTT. The chain recombines TRBV3-1 (or the pseudogene TRBV3-2) with TRBJ1-5; the D gene is possibly TRBD1 (5 bases). The germline V gene encodes CDR1 LGHDT and CDR2 YNNKEL (reference sequence). The CDR3 loop spans 14 amino acids. V lost 0 bases and J 7 bases, leaving 10 bases between the germline ends.